The 10 T cell receptor beta chains below were found in one sample sequenced in a study of technical replicates of blood from several donors. Method: immunoSEQ multiplex PCR; TCRdb's copy keeps in-frame clones and lacks some. The top ten hold 4% to 6.5% of the sample, which has fewer than 65,000 clones, 85% to 90% seen once. Sequencing was done on a sample of PBMCs. The source of these receptors is a human donor in good health. Some clones in this sample may be carry-over from other donors' samples.

This chain joins TRBV6-1 and TRBJ2-5, with D possibly TRBD1 on 6 matching bases. CDR1 MNHNS and CDR2 SASEGT come from the germline V gene. The CDR3 loop spans 15 amino acids. The germline V and J ends were trimmed by 2 bases and 4 bases, with 14 bases remaining between them. The CDR3 sequence: CASSEQDRPPETQYF. The CDR3, as DNA: TGTGCCAGCAGTGAACAGGACAGACCCCCAGAGACCCAGTACTTC.

The rearrangement joins TRBV20-1 to TRBJ2-7; D gene ambiguous. V dropped 8 bases and J dropped 0 bases, with 8 bases sitting between them. The CDR3 is made up of 11 amino acids. Germline CDR1 is DFQATT and CDR2 is SNEGSKA (reference sequence). The CDR3 region has the DNA TGCAGTATCCTAAGCTCCTACGAGCAGTACTTC. Translated, it gives CSILSSYEQYF.

This clone was recorded at least ten times. This sequence joins TRBV6-5 and TRBJ1-1; 7 bases fit TRBD1. CDR1 is MNHEY, CDR2 SVGAGI, per germline. This CDR3 spans 13 amino acids. V was pared by 6 bases and J by 2 bases, with 3 bases of the junction left unmatched. The CDR3 spells CASRGQLNTEAFF. CDR3 bases: TGTGCCAGCAGGGGACAGCTTAACACTGAAGCTTTCTTT.

CDR3 amino acids: CAWTPARQGGETQYF. CDR3 nucleotide sequence: TGTGCCTGGACCCCGGCCAGGCAGGGTGGAGAGACCCAGTACTTC. The chain links TRBV30 to TRBJ2-5; a possible D gene is TRBD1 (5 bases). The CDR3 totals 15 residues. Germline V CDR1 and CDR2: GTSNPN, SVGIG (reference sequence). Between the trimmed V and J ends, which lost 4 bases and 4 bases, there was a span of 19 bases.

This clone was detected only once. The chain recombines TRBV5-6 with TRBJ1-1, with 7 bases that match TRBD1. The germline CDR1 and CDR2 sequences are SGHDT and YYEEEE. The ends lost 2 bases at V and 6 bases at J; junction bases unmatched: 7. The CDR3 is made up of 14 amino acids. In DNA, the CDR3 is TGTGCCAGCAGCTTCCCTGGACAGGCCGCTGAAGCTTTCTTT. It translates to CASSFPGQAAEAFF.

This chain connects TRBV7-9 to TRBJ1-6; maybe TRBD1 (6 bases). V was trimmed by 1 base and J by 17 bases, leaving 12 bases between them. This CDR3 region has 12 residues. The germline gives CDR1 SEHNR, CDR2 FQNEAQ (reference sequence). This CDR3 reads CASSLEQGPFHF. For the CDR3, the DNA is TGTGCCAGCAGCTTAGAACAGGGACCGTTCCACTTT.

The genes are TRBV7-8 and TRBJ2-1; D unclear. The CDR3 sequence is 11 residues long. Trimming removed 3 bases at V and 8 bases at J, with 5 bases between. CDR1 and CDR2 from the germline V gene are SGHVS and FQNEAQ. The CDR3: CASSLNYEQFF. CDR3 bases: TGTGCCAGCAGCTTGAACTATGAGCAGTTCTTC.

The chain uses TRBV5-8 and TRBJ1-4, with D unclear. CDR1 SGHTS and CDR2 YDEGEE come from the germline V gene. Trimming took 3 bases from V and 8 from J, leaving 17 bases between them. CDR3 size: 15 residues. The CDR3: CASSSPRGYGEKLFF. CDR3 sequence (DNA): TGTGCCAGCAGCTCCCCTAGAGGGTATGGGGAAAAACTGTTTTTT.

This chain uses TRBV7-9 with TRBJ1-1; D unclear. With 3 bases removed from V and 1 base from J, the gap between germline ends came to 6 bases. The CDR3 spans 13 residues. Germline assignment: CDR1 SEHNR and CDR2 FQNEAQ (reference sequence). CDR3: CASSFSQNTEAFF. The DNA for the CDR3 is TGTGCCAGCAGCTTCTCACAGAACACTGAAGCTTTCTTT.

The chain joins TRBV19 to TRBJ2-5; D is unclear. CDR1 and CDR2 from the germline V gene are LNHDA and SQIVND (reference sequence). The CDR3 runs 13 residues. V was trimmed by 8 bases and J by 5 bases, leaving 15 bases between them. The CDR3 region has the DNA TGTGCCAGTGGTCTGCAGATGTGGGAGACCCAGTACTTC. Its translation is CASGLQMWETQYF.